These 14 T cell receptor beta chains were all obtained from the same sample, sequenced in a study of cytomegalovirus exposure and HLA in healthy donors. The data were produced by immunoSEQ multiplex PCR, yet TCRdb's version contains in-frame clones alone and is incomplete. The sample records under 75,000 clones, around four fifths being singletons. The sample comprised PBMCs. Receptors originate from a young man in good health and CMV-seronegative.

V is TRBV21-1 and J is TRBJ2-7; TRBD2 was called by the table and not checked on the DNA. TRBV21-1 is designated a pseudogene. This CDR3 spans 20 amino acids. CDR3 sequence (DNA): TGTGCCAGCAGCAAAGAGGGACGGCGGGGGGACCTTCCCGGAGTCTACGAGCAGTACGTC. Translated, it gives CASSKEGRRGDLPGVYEQYV.

This clone was detected only once. The chain recombines TRBV7-9 with TRBJ2-1; 11 bases align to TRBD2. The V and J ends lost 2 bases and 6 bases, in that order; junction bases with no gene match: 9. Germline assignment: CDR1 SEHNR and CDR2 FQNEAQ (reference sequence). The length of the CDR3 is 17 residues. CDR3 DNA sequence: TGTGCCAGCAGCTTACTGCCGGTAGCGGGGGGGCCCAATGAGCAGTTCTTC. This encodes CASSLLPVAGGPNEQFF.

The chain employs TRBV10-3 and TRBJ2-3; 9 positions agree with TRBD1. Germline CDR1 is ENHRY and CDR2 is SYGVKD. This CDR3 comprises 19 residues. The V gene end was trimmed by 6 bases and the J gene end by 0 bases; junction bases not matched to a gene: 16. CDR3 in amino acids: CAIRGFRDRVAQSTDTQYF. As DNA, the CDR3 is TGTGCCATCAGAGGATTCCGGGACAGGGTTGCCCAAAGCACAGATACGCAGTATTTT.

Here the CDR3 reads CASSRSGKTLVYEQYF. The CDR3 DNA sequence: TGTGCCAGCAGCAGGAGCGGGAAAACCCTAGTCTACGAGCAGTACTTC. The chain couples TRBV7-9 to TRBJ2-7; 7 bases fit TRBD2. This CDR3 is built from 16 residues. Unmatched junction bases numbered 13, after V lost 5 bases and J lost 3 bases. The V gene's germline CDR1 is SEHNR and CDR2 FQNEAQ (reference sequence). Complete variable domain (other parts from reference TRBV7-9 and TRBJ2-7): DTGVSQNPRHKITKRGQNVTFRCDPISEHNRLYWYRQTLGQGPEFLTYFQNEAQLEKSRLLSDRFSAERPKGSFSTLEIQRTEQGDSAMYLCASSRSGKTLVYEQYFGPGTRLTVT.

CDR3 sequence reads: CASSVRDRADPGYGYTF. CDR3 nucleotides: TGTGCCAGCAGCGTCCGGGACAGGGCGGATCCGGGCTATGGCTACACCTTC. The V gene is TRBV9, the J gene TRBJ1-2; TRBD1 agrees at 9 bases. V dropped 2 bases and J dropped 4; count of bases not matched to a gene: 12. Per germline, CDR1 SGDLS and CDR2 YYNGEE. CDR3 size: 17 residues.

V is TRBV6-4 and J is TRBJ2-3; 10 positions match TRBD1. There are 15 residues in the CDR3. Germline lookup yields CDR1 MRHNA and CDR2 SNTAGT. Germline trimming cut 5 bases from V and 2 bases from J; bases unmatched to any gene: 4. Written as DNA, the CDR3 is TGTGCCAGCAGTTTGACAGGGGGCGCCACAGATACGCAGTATTTT. This codes for CASSLTGGATDTQYF.

The CDR3, as DNA: TGTGCCAGCAGTGAGCGAGGGGGCGCTGGGGCCAACGTCCTGACTTTC. Its protein product is CASSERGGAGANVLTF. This chain links TRBV6-4 with TRBJ2-6; 7 positions agree with TRBD1. The trim removed 3 bases at V and 2 bases at J, leaving 4 bases unmatched. Germline V CDR1 and CDR2: MRHNA, SNTAGT. The CDR3 has 16 residues.

This chain joins TRBV28 and TRBJ1-5; the D gene is possibly TRBD1 (5 bases). CDR1 and CDR2 from the germline V gene are MDHEN and SYDVKM. V lost 3 bases, J lost 2 bases, and 17 bases lay in between. The CDR3 consists of 17 residues. The chain's CDR3 is CASSFFPREGGNQPQHF. In DNA, the CDR3 is TGTGCCAGCAGTTTCTTCCCCAGGGAGGGAGGCAATCAGCCCCAGCATTTT.

The chain has TRBV11-3 and TRBJ1-3; D remains ambiguous. Trimming took off 0 bases at V and 0 bases at J, with 9 bases between the two ends. Germline assignment: CDR1 SGHNT and CDR2 YENEEA. The CDR3 contains 16 residues. CDR3 DNA: TGTGCCAGCAGCTTAGATCGGGGATACTCTGGAAACACCATATATTTT. Protein sequence: CASSLDRGYSGNTIYF.

This chain joins TRBV6-1 and TRBJ1-6; perhaps TRBD1 as D (6 bases). V lost 6 bases to trimming and J lost 14 bases, with 17 bases between them. CDR1 and CDR2 (germline): MNHNS, SASEGT. The CDR3 has 13 amino acids. The CDR3 coding sequence is TGTGCCAGCAGCGAAAGGACAGCCCCATCCCTCCACTTT. Its translation is CASSERTAPSLHF.

This clone was observed a handful of times. The genes are TRBV4-2 and TRBJ2-7; 9 nucleotides match TRBD2. Unmatched junction bases numbered 16, after V lost 1 base and J lost 0 bases. CDR3 length equals 20 residues. Per germline, CDR1 LGHNA and CDR2 YNFKEQ. CDR3 DNA: TGTGCCAGCAGCCAAGTCCCCCTTAGCGGGGGCCCCCCCAGCTCCTACGAGCAGTACTTC. Its protein is CASSQVPLSGGPPSSYEQYF.

CDR3: CASRSISGSSYNEQFF. CDR3 sequence (DNA): TGTGCCAGCAGATCAATAAGCGGGAGCTCCTACAATGAGCAGTTCTTC. This chain links TRBV27 with TRBJ2-1; 8 nucleotides match TRBD2. This CDR3 spans 16 amino acids. Unmatched junction bases numbered 7, after V lost 6 bases and J lost 0 bases. Germline V gene data show CDR1 as MNHEY and CDR2 as SMNVEV (reference sequence).

This chain links TRBV4-1 with TRBJ2-7; D possibly corresponds to TRBD1 (6 bases). Per the germline V gene, CDR1 is MGHRA and CDR2 is YSYEKL. Deletions cut 4 bases from V and 6 bases from J, with 19 bases between. The CDR3 is made up of 15 amino acids. CDR3 amino acids: CASSPSASRGREQYV. CDR3 DNA: TGCGCCAGCAGCCCTTCGGCTAGCAGGGGTCGCGAGCAGTACGTC.

V usage is TRBV7-7 and J usage is TRBJ2-1; maybe TRBD1 (6 bases). Germline CDR1 reads SSHAT; CDR2 reads FNYEAQ (reference sequence). The CDR3 is 17 residues long. V lost 5 bases and J 4 bases, leaving 21 bases between the germline ends. CDR3 loop: CASSPLFRDTLYNEQFF. DNA for the CDR3: TGTGCCAGCAGCCCGCTTTTTCGGGACACCCTGTACAATGAGCAGTTCTTC.